The sequence of this T cell receptor beta chain was determined in a study of blood T cell repertoires in COVID-19. Study-level background: Sources were T cells, B-cell-depleted T cells, or PBMCs; the material itself was cDNA or gDNA.

Germline V CDR1 and CDR2: SGHNT, YENEEA. Trimming removed 7 bases from V and 4 bases from J, with 16 bases in between. The CDR3 is 14 amino acids. Using immunoSEQ multiplex PCR, the repertoire was profiled, and TCRdb retains in-frame clones only, with some absent. The table includes some 45,000 clones, about 85% detected once. The chain carries TRBV11-3 and TRBJ1-2, with unresolved D. Sequencing input: peripheral blood. The clonotype originates from a woman aged 80 or older with acute or convalescent COVID-19. The chain's CDR3 is CASILPKSGYGYTF. CDR3 sequence (DNA): TGTGCCAGCATCCTTCCTAAGTCAGGCTATGGCTACACCTTC.